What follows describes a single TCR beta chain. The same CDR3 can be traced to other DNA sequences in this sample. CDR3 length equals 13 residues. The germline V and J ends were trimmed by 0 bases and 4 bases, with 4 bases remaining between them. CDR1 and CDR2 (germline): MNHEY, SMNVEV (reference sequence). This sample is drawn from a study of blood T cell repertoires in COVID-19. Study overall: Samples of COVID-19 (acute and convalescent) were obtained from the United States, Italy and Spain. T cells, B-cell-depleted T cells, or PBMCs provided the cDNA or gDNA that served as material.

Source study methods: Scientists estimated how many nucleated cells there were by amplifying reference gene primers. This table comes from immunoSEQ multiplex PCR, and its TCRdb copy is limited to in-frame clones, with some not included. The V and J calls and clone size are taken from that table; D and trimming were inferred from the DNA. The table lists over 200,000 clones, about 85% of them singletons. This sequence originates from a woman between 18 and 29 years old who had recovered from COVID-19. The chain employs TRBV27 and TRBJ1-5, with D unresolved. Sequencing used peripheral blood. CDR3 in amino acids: CASSLSLNQPQHF. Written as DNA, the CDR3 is TGTGCCAGCAGTTTATCCTTAAATCAGCCCCAGCATTTT.